At least ten counts were recorded for the clone carrying this T cell receptor (beta chain). This entry is derived from a study of T cells of healthy individuals. MiXCR, applied by TCRdb to the 5' RACE reads, yields one record per CDR3 protein. Of about 82,000 distinct CDR3 sequences listed, roughly 5% are singletons. The V gene's germline CDR1 is MDHEN and CDR2 SYDVKM. The CDR3 loop spans 14 amino acids. Trimming pared 2 bases from V and 3 bases from J, leaving 11 bases between. The TCR was taken from a female donor in good health. The rearrangement joins TRBV28 to TRBJ2-7, with a tentative D call TRBD2 (5 bases). The CDR3 coding sequence is TGTGCCAGCAGTTTAGCAGGTCGGGGCTACGAGCAGTACTTC. This translates into CASSLAGRGYEQYF.